This T cell receptor (beta chain) is drawn from a study of cytomegalovirus exposure and HLA in healthy donors. Study-wide context: The 90 to 150 validation repertoires were produced on the same platform as the 670 or so repertoires of the first cohort. This was reported in a later analysis.

Libraries were prepared by immunoSEQ multiplex PCR; TCRdb keeps only in-frame clonotypes and omits some of them. The sample gives about 180,000 clones, around 85% of which show up once; about 16% is in the top ten. Overall study findings and caveats: Per published reports, the classifier diagnosed cytomegalovirus status with high specificity and sensitivity. Cytomegalovirus-associated TCR beta chains were listed, numbering some 150. There were a few CMV-associated chains whose specificity for CMV antigens was confirmed in vitro.

V was pared by 5 bases and J by 6 bases, with 7 bases between. CDR3 size: 12 residues. CDR1 is MDHEN, CDR2 SYDVKM, per germline. A word on this clone: The antigen is not known.

The V call is TRBV28, the J call TRBJ2-2, with unresolved D. Sequences were obtained from PBMCs. The clonotype was recovered from a man between 18 and 35 years old in good health and CMV-seropositive. This chain's CDR3 is CASSIAAGELFF. As DNA, the CDR3 is TGTGCCAGCAGTATCGCGGCCGGGGAGCTGTTTTTT.